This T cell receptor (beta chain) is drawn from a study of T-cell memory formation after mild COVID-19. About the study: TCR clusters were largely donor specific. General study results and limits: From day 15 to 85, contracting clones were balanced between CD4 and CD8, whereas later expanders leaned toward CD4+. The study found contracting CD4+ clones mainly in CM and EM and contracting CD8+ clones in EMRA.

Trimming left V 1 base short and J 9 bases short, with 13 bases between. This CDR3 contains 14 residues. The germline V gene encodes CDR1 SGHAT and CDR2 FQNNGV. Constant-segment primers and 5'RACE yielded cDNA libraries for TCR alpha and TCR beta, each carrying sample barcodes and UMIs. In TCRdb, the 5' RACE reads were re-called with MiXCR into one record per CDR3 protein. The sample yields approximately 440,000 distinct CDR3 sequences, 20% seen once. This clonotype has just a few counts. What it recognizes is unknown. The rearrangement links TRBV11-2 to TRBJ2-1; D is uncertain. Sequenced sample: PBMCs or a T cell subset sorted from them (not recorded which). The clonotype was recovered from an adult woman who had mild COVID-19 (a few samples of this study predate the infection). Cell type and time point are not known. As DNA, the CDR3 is TGTGCCAGCAGCTTAGGGGAACTATGGAGTGAGCAGTTCTTC. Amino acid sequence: CASSLGELWSEQFF.